These T cell receptor beta chains were read from a single sample in a study of Siglec-9 on CD8 T cells in melanoma. Method: immunoSEQ multiplex PCR; TCRdb's copy keeps in-frame clones and lacks some. The top ten clones hold approximately 6.4% of a sample with around 29,000 clones, 80% of them seen once. What was sequenced was Siglec-9- CD8+ T cells sorted from blood. The receptors were gathered from a human donor in good health. CDR3s include the opening cysteine and the closing phenylalanine or tryptophan. A D gene is named only where the DNA matches it firmly. The size field is filled for only some rows; it gives once, few, many or a size class.

len	d_gene	v_gene	abundance	j_gene	CDR3aa	CDR3nt
14	TRBD1	TRBV5-8	.	TRBJ1-1	CASSSRTGLTEAFF	TGTGCCAGCAGCTCACGGACAGGGTTGACTGAAGCTTTCTTT
16	TRBD2	TRBV9	.	TRBJ2-3	CASSVASGVHTDTQYF	TGTGCCAGCAGCGTAGCCAGCGGGGTTCACACAGATACGCAGTATTTT
15	.	TRBV7-2	once	TRBJ2-7	CASSGREGATYEQYF	TGTGCCAGCAGCGGCCGGGAGGGGGCTACCTACGAGCAGTACTTC
15	.	TRBV5-1	.	TRBJ1-1	CASSLGVGLGTEAFF	TGCGCCAGCAGCTTGGGTGTAGGGTTAGGCACTGAAGCTTTCTTT
13	.	TRBV25-1	.	TRBJ2-1	CASSETPYNEQFF	TGTGCCAGCAGTGAGACTCCCTACAATGAGCAGTTCTTC
16	.	TRBV28	.	TRBJ1-4	CASSQTGGLYNEKLFF	TGTGCCAGCAGCCAGACCGGGGGACTGTATAATGAAAAACTGTTTTTT
11	.	TRBV30	few	TRBJ1-1	CAWLRRTEAFF	TGTGCCTGGCTACGGCGGACTGAAGCTTTCTTT
14	TRBD1	TRBV30	.	TRBJ1-5	CAWSPGQGSQPQHF	TGTGCCTGGAGTCCGGGACAGGGGTCACAGCCCCAGCATTTT
13	.	TRBV7-9	.	TRBJ2-5	CASSLVPQETQYF	TGTGCCAGCAGCTTAGTACCACAAGAGACCCAGTACTTC
18	.	TRBV4-1	.	TRBJ1-2	CASSQDPPDRIQGYGYTF	TGCGCCAGCAGCCAAGATCCCCCGGACCGGATCCAGGGCTATGGCTACACCTTC
13	.	TRBV27	.	TRBJ1-1	CASSFLGQVGAFF	TGTGCCAGCAGTTTTCTGGGGCAGGTTGGGGCTTTCTTT
12	.	TRBV21-1	.	TRBJ2-7	CASSKVVTTVYF	TGTGCCAGCAGCAAAGTGGTGACCACGGTGTACTTC
16	.	TRBV27	once	TRBJ2-5	CASRPSPGAPPETQYF	TGTGCCAGCAGGCCATCCCCAGGGGCCCCCCCAGAGACCCAGTACTTC
12	.	TRBV13	few	TRBJ1-1	CASSLGDTEAFF	TGTGCCAGCAGCTTAGGGGACACTGAAGCTTTCTTT
13	.	TRBV13	.	TRBJ2-5	CASSPEGRETQYF	TGTGCCAGCAGCCCCGAGGGGAGAGAGACCCAGTACTTC
15	.	TRBV27	.	TRBJ1-4	CASSFSTAPNEKLFF	TGTGCCAGCAGTTTCTCGACAGCACCTAATGAAAAACTGTTTTTT
16	.	TRBV19	.	TRBJ2-5	CASNPGIDGSQETQYF	TGTGCCAGTAACCCTGGGATTGACGGAAGTCAAGAGACCCAGTACTTC
15	TRBD1	TRBV6-1	.	TRBJ1-2	CASSPRGPHLYGYTF	TGTGCCAGCAGTCCCAGGGGGCCCCATCTCTATGGCTACACCTTC
11	.	TRBV20-1	.	TRBJ1-1	CSSEMNTEAFF	TGCAGTTCCGAGATGAACACTGAAGCTTTCTTT
18	TRBD2	TRBV6-1	.	TRBJ2-3	CASSEGGPRTSPTDTQYF	TGTGCCAGCAGTGAAGGGGGCCCGCGGACTAGCCCAACAGATACGCAGTATTTT
15	.	TRBV4-1	few	TRBJ1-5	CASSQDGPFNQPQHF	TGCGCCAGCAGCCAAGATGGACCTTTCAATCAGCCCCAGCATTTT
11	.	TRBV13	.	TRBJ2-7	CASSVKGEQYF	TGTGCCAGCAGCGTCAAAGGCGAGCAGTACTTC
16	.	TRBV4-1	.	TRBJ1-2	CASSGAFFGYNYGYTF	TGCGCCAGCAGCGGGGCTTTTTTTGGGTATAACTATGGCTACACCTTC
13	TRBD1	TRBV19	.	TRBJ2-5	CASRDRGQETQYF	TGTGCCAGCCGGGACAGGGGCCAAGAGACCCAGTACTTC
15	.	TRBV28	.	TRBJ1-1	CASTFPRGGKTEAFF	TGTGCCAGCACCTTCCCCCGGGGAGGTAAAACTGAAGCTTTCTTT
17	TRBD2	TRBV7-9	once	TRBJ2-2	CASPIPAGDSSTGELFF	TGTGCCAGCCCCATACCGGCGGGAGATTCGAGTACCGGGGAGCTGTTTTTT
17	.	TRBV27	.	TRBJ2-1	CASSSPVLASTYNEQFF	TGTGCCAGCAGTTCACCCGTTCTAGCGTCTACCTACAATGAGCAGTTCTTC
14	.	TRBV19	.	TRBJ1-1	CASSIIAGSPEAFF	TGTGCCAGTAGTATCATAGCTGGGTCCCCTGAAGCTTTCTTT
15	.	TRBV7-6	.	TRBJ1-2	CASSLGAGAFRGYTF	TGTGCCAGCAGCTTAGGCGCCGGGGCTTTTCGCGGCTACACCTTC
15	.	TRBV5-5	.	TRBJ1-3	CASSLEGYSGNTIYF	TGTGCCAGCAGCTTAGAGGGATACTCTGGAAACACCATATATTTT
13	.	TRBV5-4	.	TRBJ2-1	CASSLVDYDEQFF	TGTGCCAGCAGCTTGGTTGACTACGATGAGCAGTTCTTC
14	TRBD1	TRBV5-1	once	TRBJ2-7	CASAPAGGPYEQYF	TGCGCCAGCGCCCCGGCAGGGGGCCCCTACGAGCAGTACTTC
13	.	TRBV7-6	.	TRBJ2-7	CASSLGIGYEQYF	TGTGCCAGCAGCCTCGGGATTGGTTACGAGCAGTACTTC
14	.	TRBV11-2	.	TRBJ1-1	CASSIGAMNTEAFF	TGTGCCAGCAGCATTGGGGCCATGAACACTGAAGCTTTCTTT
18	.	TRBV18	few	TRBJ1-6	CASSPPLGKGRYNSPLHF	TGTGCCAGCTCACCACCTCTAGGTAAAGGGCGGTATAATTCACCCCTCCACTTT
15	.	TRBV6-6	once	TRBJ1-6	CASSYGRTSNSPLHF	TGTGCCAGCAGTTACGGTCGGACGTCAAATTCACCCCTCCACTTT
15	TRBD2	TRBV7-9	.	TRBJ2-1	CASSSPGLAGAGQFF	TGTGCCAGCAGCTCACCGGGACTAGCGGGAGCTGGGCAGTTCTTC
13	.	TRBV6-4	.	TRBJ1-6	CASSGGGVSPLHF	TGTGCCAGCAGTGGCGGGGGCGTTTCACCCCTCCACTTT
15	.	TRBV7-9	.	TRBJ2-3	CASSLGVEEIDTQYF	TGTGCCAGCAGCTTAGGGGTCGAGGAGATTGATACGCAGTATTTT
14	TRBD1	TRBV5-6	.	TRBJ1-2	CASSPGTDNYGYTF	TGTGCCAGCAGCCCGGGGACAGATAACTATGGCTACACCTTC
12	.	TRBV7-9	.	TRBJ2-1	CASNPTSNEQFF	TGTGCCAGCAACCCTACATCTAATGAGCAGTTCTTC
15	TRBD1	TRBV2	few	TRBJ1-5	CASSEGRGWGQPQHF	TGTGCCAGCAGTGAGGGCAGGGGGTGGGGACAGCCCCAGCATTTT
18	.	TRBV27	.	TRBJ2-3	CASSFAPPRDTSTDTQYF	TGTGCCAGCAGTTTTGCCCCGCCACGGGACACTAGCACAGATACGCAGTATTTT
14	.	TRBV27	.	TRBJ1-5	CASSLGGNTVPQHF	TGTGCCAGCAGTCTAGGGGGAAATACGGTTCCCCAGCATTTT
14	.	TRBV5-4	once	TRBJ2-6	CASSLWVGANVLTF	TGTGCCAGCAGCTTGTGGGTTGGGGCCAACGTCCTGACTTTC
14	TRBD1	TRBV29-1	few	TRBJ1-1	CSVEPTGISSEAFF	TGCAGCGTTGAACCGACAGGGATAAGTTCTGAAGCTTTCTTT
12	.	TRBV6-5	.	TRBJ1-2	CASGDYRVGYTF	TGTGCCAGCGGAGATTATAGGGTAGGCTACACCTTC
16	TRBD2	TRBV10-3	.	TRBJ2-3	CAISEPREGFTDTQYF	TGTGCCATCAGTGAGCCCCGGGAGGGCTTCACAGATACGCAGTATTTT
12	.	TRBV30	.	TRBJ1-1	CAWSMEGTEAFF	TGTGCCTGGAGTATGGAAGGCACTGAAGCTTTCTTT
16	TRBD1	TRBV11-3	.	TRBJ2-2	CASSPRTGSNTGELFF	TGTGCCAGCAGCCCGCGGACAGGATCGAACACCGGGGAGCTGTTTTTT
13	TRBD1	TRBV15	.	TRBJ1-5	CATSRDSGGPQHF	TGTGCCACCAGCAGAGACTCAGGGGGACCCCAGCATTTT
16	.	TRBV25-1	.	TRBJ1-4	CASSEFGVSTNEKLFF	TGTGCCAGCAGTGAATTTGGGGTTTCAACCAATGAAAAACTGTTTTTT
15	TRBD2	TRBV9	.	TRBJ2-1	CASSVAGGAWNEQFF	TGTGCCAGCAGCGTAGCGGGGGGGGCTTGGAATGAGCAGTTCTTC
11	.	TRBV29-1	.	TRBJ1-2	CSVERRGGYTF	TGCAGCGTTGAAAGGCGGGGTGGCTACACCTTC